A single TCR beta chain is shown here with its context. This sample was taken from a study of beta chain features in type 1 diabetes. CDR1 is LNHDA, CDR2 SQIVND, per germline (reference sequence). V was pared by 2 bases and J by 4 bases, with 5 bases between. The CDR3 contains 12 residues. The whole isolated RNA underwent reverse transcription, so sequencing captured expressed TCRB transcripts. Using immunoSEQ multiplex PCR, the repertoire was profiled, and TCRdb retains in-frame clones only, with some absent. The sample consists of around 500,000 clones, 30% of them appearing once. Input material: naive CD4+ T cells from blood. The chain combines TRBV19 with TRBJ1-2; no clear D gene. This receptor was identified in a man in his late teens or twenties in good health. CDR3 in amino acids: CASSIRAYGYTF. DNA for the CDR3: TGTGCCAGTAGTATAAGGGCCTATGGCTACACCTTC.